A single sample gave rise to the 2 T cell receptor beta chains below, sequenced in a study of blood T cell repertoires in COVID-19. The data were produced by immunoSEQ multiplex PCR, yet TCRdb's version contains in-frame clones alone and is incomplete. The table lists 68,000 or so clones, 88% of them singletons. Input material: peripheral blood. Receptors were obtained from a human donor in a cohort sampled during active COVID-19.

CDR3 sequence (DNA): TGTGCCAGCAGCCCTCAGGACAGCCCCTTTTCTCATGGCTACACCTTC. Its translation: CASSPQDSPFSHGYTF. V is TRBV3-1 (or the pseudogene TRBV3-2) and J is TRBJ1-2, with D possibly matching TRBD1 (6 bases). CDR3 size: 16 residues. V was trimmed by 4 bases and J by 6 bases, leaving 21 bases between them. Germline loops: CDR1 LGHDT, CDR2 YNNKEL (reference sequence).

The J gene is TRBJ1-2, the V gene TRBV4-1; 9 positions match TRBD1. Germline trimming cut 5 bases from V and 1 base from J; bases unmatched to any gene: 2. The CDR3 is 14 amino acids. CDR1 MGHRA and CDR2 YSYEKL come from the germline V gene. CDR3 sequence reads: CASSRQGVNYGYTF. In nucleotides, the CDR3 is TGCGCCAGCAGCAGACAGGGGGTTAACTATGGCTACACCTTC.